This T cell receptor (beta chain) was profiled in a study of cytomegalovirus exposure and HLA in healthy donors. Study at large: The study placed 80% to 85% of its approximately 380 genotyped donors in the Caucasian-associated ancestry cluster. Study outcomes and limitations: It is likely that the observed cluster of highly shared sequence variants was a sequencing artifact.

For this clone: The antigen is not known.

V was trimmed by 4 bases and J by 3 bases, leaving 13 bases between them. The CDR3 is 15 amino acids. Germline CDR1 reads SGHNT; CDR2 reads YYREEE (reference sequence). PCR employed 60 Vbeta and 13 Jbeta primers. The protocol was immunoSEQ multiplex PCR, while the TCRdb copy is restricted to in-frame clones and leaves out a portion. Altogether approximately 90,000 clones are present, under 85% being singletons, with the ten largest covering about 2.1%. This chain connects TRBV5-4 to TRBJ2-2, with D uncertain. This TCR derives from a boy between 10 and 17 years old in good health and CMV-seronegative. Source material: PBMCs. The CDR3 loop reads CASSVDVRYTGELFF. The CDR3 DNA reads TGTGCCAGCAGCGTGGACGTGAGATACACCGGGGAGCTGTTTTTT.